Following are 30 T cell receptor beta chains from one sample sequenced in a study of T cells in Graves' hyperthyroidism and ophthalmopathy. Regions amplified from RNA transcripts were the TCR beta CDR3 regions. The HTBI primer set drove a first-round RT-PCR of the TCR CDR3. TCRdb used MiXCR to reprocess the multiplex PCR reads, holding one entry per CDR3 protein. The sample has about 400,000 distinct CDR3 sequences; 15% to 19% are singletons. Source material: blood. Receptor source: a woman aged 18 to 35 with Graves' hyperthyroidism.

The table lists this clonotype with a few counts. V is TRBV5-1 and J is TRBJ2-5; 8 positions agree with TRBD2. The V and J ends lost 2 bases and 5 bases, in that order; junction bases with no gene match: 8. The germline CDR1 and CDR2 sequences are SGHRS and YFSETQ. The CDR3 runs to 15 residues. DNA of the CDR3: TGCGCCAGCAGCTTAAGCGGGAGAGTGGAGGAGACCCAGTACTTC. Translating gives CASSLSGRVEETQYF.

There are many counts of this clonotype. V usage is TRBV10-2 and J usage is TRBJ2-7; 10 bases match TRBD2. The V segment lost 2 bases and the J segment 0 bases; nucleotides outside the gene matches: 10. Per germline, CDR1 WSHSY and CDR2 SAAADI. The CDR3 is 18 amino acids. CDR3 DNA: TGCGCCAGCAGTGAGATGGACAGAGGACTAGCGGCCTCCTACGAGCAGTACTTC. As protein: CASSEMDRGLAASYEQYF.

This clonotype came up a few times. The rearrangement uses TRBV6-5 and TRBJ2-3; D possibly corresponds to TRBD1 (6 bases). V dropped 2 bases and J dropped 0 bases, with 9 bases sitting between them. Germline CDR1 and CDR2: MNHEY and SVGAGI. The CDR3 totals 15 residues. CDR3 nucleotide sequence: TGTGCCAGCAGTTACCGGGACACGAGCACAGATACGCAGTATTTT. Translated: CASSYRDTSTDTQYF.

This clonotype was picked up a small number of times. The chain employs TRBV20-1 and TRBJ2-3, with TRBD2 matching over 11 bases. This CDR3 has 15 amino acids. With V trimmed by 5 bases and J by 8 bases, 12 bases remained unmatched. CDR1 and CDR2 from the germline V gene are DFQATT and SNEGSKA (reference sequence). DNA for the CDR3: TGCAGTGCTGGGCCGGGACTAGCGGATAAGGGTACGCAGTATTTT. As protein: CSAGPGLADKGTQYF.

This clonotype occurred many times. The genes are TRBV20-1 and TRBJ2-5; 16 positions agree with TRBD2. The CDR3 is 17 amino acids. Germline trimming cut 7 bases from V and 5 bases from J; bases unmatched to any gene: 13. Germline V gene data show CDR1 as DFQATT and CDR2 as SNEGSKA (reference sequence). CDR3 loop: CSVLTGTSGRVGETQYF. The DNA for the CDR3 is TGCAGTGTACTAACCGGGACTAGCGGGAGGGTTGGGGAGACCCAGTACTTC.

CDR3 DNA: TGTGCCATCAGGGGGACAGGGTCGGATAATTCACCCCTCCACTTT. The encoded protein is CAIRGTGSDNSPLHF. This chain links TRBV10-3 with TRBJ1-6, with TRBD1 matching over 9 bases. This CDR3 spans 15 amino acids. Per germline, CDR1 ENHRY and CDR2 SYGVKD. Losses at the gene ends were 6 bases for V and 5 bases for J; bases not matched to a gene: 5.

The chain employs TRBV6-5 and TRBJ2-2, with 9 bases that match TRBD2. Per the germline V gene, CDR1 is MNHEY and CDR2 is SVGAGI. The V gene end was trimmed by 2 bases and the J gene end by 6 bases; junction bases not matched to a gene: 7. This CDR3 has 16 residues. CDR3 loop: CASSYLLAGSSGELFF. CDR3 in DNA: TGTGCCAGCAGTTACCTGCTAGCGGGGTCGTCCGGGGAGCTGTTTTTT.

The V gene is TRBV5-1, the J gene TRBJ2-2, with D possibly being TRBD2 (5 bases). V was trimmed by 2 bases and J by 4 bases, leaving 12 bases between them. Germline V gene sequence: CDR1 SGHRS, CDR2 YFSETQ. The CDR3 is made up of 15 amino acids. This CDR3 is CASSFPPAGTGELFF. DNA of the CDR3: TGCGCCAGCAGCTTCCCGCCCGCGGGCACCGGGGAGCTGTTTTTT.

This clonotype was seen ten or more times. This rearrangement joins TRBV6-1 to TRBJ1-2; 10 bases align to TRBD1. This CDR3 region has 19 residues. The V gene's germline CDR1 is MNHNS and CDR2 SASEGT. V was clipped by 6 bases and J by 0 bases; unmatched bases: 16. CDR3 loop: CASRKSVWDRGPSNYGYTF. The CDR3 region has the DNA TGTGCCAGCAGGAAGAGTGTATGGGACAGGGGTCCTTCTAACTATGGCTACACCTTC.

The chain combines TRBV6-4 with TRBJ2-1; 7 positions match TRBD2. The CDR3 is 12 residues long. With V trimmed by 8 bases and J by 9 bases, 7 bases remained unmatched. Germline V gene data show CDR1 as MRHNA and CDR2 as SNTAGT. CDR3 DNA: TGTGCCAGCGGCTTGGGCGGGGGTGAGCAGTTCTTC. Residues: CASGLGGGEQFF.

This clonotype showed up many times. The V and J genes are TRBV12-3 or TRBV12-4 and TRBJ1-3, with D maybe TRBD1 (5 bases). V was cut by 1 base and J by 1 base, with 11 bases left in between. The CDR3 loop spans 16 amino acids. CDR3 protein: CASSLEAGISGNTIYF. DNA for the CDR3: TGTGCCAGCAGTTTAGAGGCAGGGATTTCTGGAAACACCATATATTTT.

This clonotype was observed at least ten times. The DNA of the CDR3 is TGTGCCAGCAGCCTCGGGATCAGCAGGGCGGCAGGAAACACCATATATTTT. This gives the protein CASSLGISRAAGNTIYF. The rearrangement links TRBV3-1 to TRBJ1-3, with D possibly being TRBD1 (5 bases). Germline V gene lookup returns CDR1 LGHDT and CDR2 YNNKEL (reference sequence). V shed 4 bases and J shed 4 bases, with 20 bases lying between them. CDR3 length: 17 residues.

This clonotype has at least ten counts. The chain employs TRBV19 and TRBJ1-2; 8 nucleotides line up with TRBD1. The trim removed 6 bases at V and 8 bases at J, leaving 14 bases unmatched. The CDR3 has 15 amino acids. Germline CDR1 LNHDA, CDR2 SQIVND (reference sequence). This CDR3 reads CASSRAGGAGQGYTF. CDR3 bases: TGTGCCAGTAGCCGGGCAGGGGGCGCAGGACAAGGCTACACCTTC.

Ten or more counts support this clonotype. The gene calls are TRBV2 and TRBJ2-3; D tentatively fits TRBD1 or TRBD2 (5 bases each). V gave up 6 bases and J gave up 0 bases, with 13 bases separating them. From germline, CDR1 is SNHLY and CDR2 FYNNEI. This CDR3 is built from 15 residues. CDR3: CASSPGTSSTDTQYF. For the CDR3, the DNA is TGTGCCAGCAGCCCCGGGACGTCTAGCACAGATACGCAGTATTTT.

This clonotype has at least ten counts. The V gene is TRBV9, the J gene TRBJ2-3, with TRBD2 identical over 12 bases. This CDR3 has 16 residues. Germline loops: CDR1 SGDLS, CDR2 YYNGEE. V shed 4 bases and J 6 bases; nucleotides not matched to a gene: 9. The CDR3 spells CASSRVLAGGPDTQYF. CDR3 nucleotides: TGTGCCAGCAGCCGTGTCCTAGCGGGGGGGCCTGATACGCAGTATTTT.

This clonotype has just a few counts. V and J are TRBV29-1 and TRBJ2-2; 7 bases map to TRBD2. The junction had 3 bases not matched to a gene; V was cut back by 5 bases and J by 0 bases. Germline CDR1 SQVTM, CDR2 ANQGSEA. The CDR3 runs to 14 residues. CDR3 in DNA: TGCAGCGTTTTTGCGGGAGCGAACACCGGGGAGCTGTTTTTT. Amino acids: CSVFAGANTGELFF.

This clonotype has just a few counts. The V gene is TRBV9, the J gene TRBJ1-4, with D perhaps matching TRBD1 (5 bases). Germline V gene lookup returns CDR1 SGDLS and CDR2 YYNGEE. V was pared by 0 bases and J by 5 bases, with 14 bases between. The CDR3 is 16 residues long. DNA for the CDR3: TGTGCCAGCAGCGTAGCGCCGACAGCCCGGAATGAAAAACTGTTTTTT. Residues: CASSVAPTARNEKLFF.

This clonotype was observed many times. This chain's CDR3 is CSVEGFGEKDYGYTF. DNA for the CDR3: TGCAGCGTTGAGGGTTTCGGGGAGAAGGACTATGGCTACACCTTC. The chain links TRBV29-1 to TRBJ1-2; D is undetermined. Trimming removed 3 bases from V and 3 bases from J, with 17 bases in between. CDR1 is SQVTM, CDR2 ANQGSEA, per germline. This CDR3 region has 15 residues.

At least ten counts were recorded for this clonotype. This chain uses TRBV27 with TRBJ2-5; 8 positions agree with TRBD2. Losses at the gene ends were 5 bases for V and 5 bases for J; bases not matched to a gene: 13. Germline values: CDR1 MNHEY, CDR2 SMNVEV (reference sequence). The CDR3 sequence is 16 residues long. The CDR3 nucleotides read TGTGCCAGCAGTGCTCTCTGGCGGGGGGCCCCCGAGACCCAGTACTTC. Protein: CASSALWRGAPETQYF.

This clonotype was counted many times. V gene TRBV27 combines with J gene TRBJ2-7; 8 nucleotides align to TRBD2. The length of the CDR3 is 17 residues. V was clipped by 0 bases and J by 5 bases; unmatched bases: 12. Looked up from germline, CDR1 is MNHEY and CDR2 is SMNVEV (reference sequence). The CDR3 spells CASSLSGPGRAQDEQYF. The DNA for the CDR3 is TGTGCCAGCAGTTTATCCGGCCCCGGGAGGGCACAGGACGAGCAGTACTTC.

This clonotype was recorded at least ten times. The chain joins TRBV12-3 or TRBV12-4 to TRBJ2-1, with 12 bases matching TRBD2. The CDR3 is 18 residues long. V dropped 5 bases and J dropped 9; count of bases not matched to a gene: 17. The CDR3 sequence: CASSLRQGGTSGRGEQFF. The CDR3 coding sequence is TGTGCCAGCAGTCTACGACAGGGGGGGACTAGCGGGCGTGGTGAGCAGTTCTTC.

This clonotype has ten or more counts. CDR3 coding DNA: TGCAGCGTTCGACAGGGGGCGGCTGAAGCTTTCTTT. Translating gives CSVRQGAAEAFF. The chain is built from TRBV29-1 and TRBJ1-1; TRBD1 agrees at 10 bases. Germline V gene sequence: CDR1 SQVTM, CDR2 ANQGSEA. CDR3 length equals 12 residues. Trimming removed 5 bases from V and 6 bases from J; junction bases left unmatched: 3. Together with reference TRBV29-1 and TRBJ1-1, the CDR3 gives the full variable domain: SAVISQKPSRDICQRGTSLTIQCQVDSQVTMMFWYRQQPGQSLTLIATANQGSEATYESGFVIDKFPISRPNLTFSTLTVSNMSPEDSSIYLCSVRQGAAEAFFGQGTRLTVV.

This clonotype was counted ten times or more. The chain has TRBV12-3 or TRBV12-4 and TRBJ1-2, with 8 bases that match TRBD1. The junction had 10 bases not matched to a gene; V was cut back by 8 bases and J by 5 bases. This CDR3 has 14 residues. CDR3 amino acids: CASDFGTGAYGYTF. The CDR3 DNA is TGTGCCAGCGATTTTGGGACAGGAGCTTATGGCTACACCTTC.

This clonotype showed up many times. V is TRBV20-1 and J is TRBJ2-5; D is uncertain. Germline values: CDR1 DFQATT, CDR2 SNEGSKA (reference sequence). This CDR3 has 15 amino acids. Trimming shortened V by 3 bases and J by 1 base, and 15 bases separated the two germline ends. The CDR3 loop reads CSARNRLGSQETQYF. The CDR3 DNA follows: TGCAGTGCTAGGAACCGTCTGGGGTCCCAAGAGACCCAGTACTTC.

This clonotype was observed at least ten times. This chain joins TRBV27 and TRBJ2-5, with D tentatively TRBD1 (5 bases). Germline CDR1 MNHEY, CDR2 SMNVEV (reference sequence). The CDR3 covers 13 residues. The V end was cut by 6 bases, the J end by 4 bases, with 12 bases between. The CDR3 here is CASSPARAETQYF. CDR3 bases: TGTGCCAGCAGCCCAGCCAGGGCAGAGACCCAGTACTTC.

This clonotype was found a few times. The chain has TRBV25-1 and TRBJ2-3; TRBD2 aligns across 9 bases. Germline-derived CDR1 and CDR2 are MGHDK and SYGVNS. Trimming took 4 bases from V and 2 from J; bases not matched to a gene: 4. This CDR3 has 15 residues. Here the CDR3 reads CASSAGLADTDTQYF. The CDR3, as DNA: TGTGCCAGCAGTGCGGGACTAGCAGACACAGATACGCAGTATTTT.

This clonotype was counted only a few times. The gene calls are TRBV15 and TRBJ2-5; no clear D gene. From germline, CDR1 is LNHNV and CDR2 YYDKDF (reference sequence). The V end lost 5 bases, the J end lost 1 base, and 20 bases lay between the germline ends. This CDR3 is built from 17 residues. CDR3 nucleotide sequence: TGTGCCACCAGCGAAACCCCACTCTCGGGCCCCCAAGAGACCCAGTACTTC. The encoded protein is CATSETPLSGPQETQYF.

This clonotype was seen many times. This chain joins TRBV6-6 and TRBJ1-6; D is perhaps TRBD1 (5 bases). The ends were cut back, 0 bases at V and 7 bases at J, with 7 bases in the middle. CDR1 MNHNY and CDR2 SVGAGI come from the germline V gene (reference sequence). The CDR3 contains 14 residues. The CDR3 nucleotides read TGTGCCAGCAGTTACTCGGGGACCAATTCACCCCTCCACTTT. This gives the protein CASSYSGTNSPLHF.

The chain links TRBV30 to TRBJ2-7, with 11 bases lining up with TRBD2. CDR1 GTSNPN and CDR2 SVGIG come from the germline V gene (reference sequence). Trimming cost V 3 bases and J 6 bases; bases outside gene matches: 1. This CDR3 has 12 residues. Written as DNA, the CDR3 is TGTGCCTGGAGCGGACTAGCGGGCGAGCAGTACTTC. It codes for CAWSGLAGEQYF.

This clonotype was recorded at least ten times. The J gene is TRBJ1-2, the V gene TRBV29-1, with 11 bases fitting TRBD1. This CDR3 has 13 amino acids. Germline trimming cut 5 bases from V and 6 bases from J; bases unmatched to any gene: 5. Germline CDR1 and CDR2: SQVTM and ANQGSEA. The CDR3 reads CSVPGQGVHGYTF. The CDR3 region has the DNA TGCAGCGTTCCGGGACAGGGGGTCCATGGCTACACCTTC.